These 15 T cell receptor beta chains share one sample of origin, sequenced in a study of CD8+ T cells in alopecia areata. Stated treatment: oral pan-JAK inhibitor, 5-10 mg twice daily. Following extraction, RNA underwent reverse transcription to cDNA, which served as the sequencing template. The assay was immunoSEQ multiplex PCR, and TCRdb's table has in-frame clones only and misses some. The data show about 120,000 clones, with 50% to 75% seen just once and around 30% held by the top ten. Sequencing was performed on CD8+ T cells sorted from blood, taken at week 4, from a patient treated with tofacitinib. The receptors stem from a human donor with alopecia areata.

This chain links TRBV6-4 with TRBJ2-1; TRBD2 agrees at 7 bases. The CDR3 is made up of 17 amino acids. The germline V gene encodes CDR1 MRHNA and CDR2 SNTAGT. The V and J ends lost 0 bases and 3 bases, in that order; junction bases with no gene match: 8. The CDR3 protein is CASSDSGGTLDYNEQFF. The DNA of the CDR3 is TGTGCCAGCAGTGACTCGGGGGGGACCCTTGACTACAATGAGCAGTTCTTC.

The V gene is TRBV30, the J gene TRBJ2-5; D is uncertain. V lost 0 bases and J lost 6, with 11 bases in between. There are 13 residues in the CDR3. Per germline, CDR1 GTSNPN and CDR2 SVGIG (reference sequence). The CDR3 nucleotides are TGTGCCTGGAGTGTACTACCATCCCAGACCCAGTACTTC. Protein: CAWSVLPSQTQYF.

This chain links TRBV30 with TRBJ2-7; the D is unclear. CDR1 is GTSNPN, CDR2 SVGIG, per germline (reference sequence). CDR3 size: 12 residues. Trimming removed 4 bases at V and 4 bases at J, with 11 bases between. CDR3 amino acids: CAWTLVGYEQYF. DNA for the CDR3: TGTGCCTGGACCCTAGTAGGGTACGAGCAGTACTTC.

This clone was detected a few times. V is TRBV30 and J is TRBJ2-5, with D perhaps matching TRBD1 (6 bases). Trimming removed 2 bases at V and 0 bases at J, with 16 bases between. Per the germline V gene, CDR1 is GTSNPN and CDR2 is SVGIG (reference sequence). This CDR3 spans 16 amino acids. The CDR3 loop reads CAWSSRDTMYQETQYF. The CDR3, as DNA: TGTGCCTGGAGTTCGAGGGACACGATGTACCAAGAGACCCAGTACTTC.

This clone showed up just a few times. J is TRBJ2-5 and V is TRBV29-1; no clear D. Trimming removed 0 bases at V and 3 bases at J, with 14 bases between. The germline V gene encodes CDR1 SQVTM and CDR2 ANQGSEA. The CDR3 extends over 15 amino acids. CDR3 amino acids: CSVEDGRFEEETQYF. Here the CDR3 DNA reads TGCAGCGTTGAAGACGGCAGGTTCGAAGAAGAGACCCAGTACTTC.

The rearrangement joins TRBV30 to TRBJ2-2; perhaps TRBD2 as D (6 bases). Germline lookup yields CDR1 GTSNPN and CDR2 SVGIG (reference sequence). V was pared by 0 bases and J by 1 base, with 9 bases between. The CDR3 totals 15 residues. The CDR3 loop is CAWSVFGGNTGELFF. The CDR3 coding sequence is TGTGCCTGGAGTGTATTCGGGGGGAACACCGGGGAGCTGTTTTTT.

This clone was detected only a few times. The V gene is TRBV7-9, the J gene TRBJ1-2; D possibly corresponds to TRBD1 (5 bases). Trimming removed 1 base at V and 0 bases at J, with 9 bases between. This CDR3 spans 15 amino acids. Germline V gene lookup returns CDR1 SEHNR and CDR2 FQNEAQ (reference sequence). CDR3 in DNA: TGTGCCAGCAGCTTAGGGCAGGGAGCTAACTATGGCTACACCTTC. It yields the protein CASSLGQGANYGYTF.

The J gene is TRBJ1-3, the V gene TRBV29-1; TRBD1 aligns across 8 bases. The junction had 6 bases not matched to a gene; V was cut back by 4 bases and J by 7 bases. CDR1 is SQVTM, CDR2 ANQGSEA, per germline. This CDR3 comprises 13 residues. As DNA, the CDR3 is TGCAGCGTTGTTCTGGACAGGGAGAACACCATATATTTT. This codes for CSVVLDRENTIYF.

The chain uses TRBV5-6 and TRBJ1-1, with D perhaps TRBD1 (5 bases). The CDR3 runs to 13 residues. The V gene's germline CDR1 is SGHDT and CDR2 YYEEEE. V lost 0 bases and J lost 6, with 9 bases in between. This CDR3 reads CASSLVEGPEAFF. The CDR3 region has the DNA TGTGCCAGCAGCTTGGTTGAGGGACCTGAAGCTTTCTTT. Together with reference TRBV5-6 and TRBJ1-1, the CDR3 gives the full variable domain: DAGVTQSPTHLIKTRGQQVTLRCSPKSGHDTVSWYQQALGQGPQFIFQYYEEEERQRGNFPDRFSGHQFPNYSSELNVNALLLGDSALYLCASSLVEGPEAFFGQGTRLTVV.

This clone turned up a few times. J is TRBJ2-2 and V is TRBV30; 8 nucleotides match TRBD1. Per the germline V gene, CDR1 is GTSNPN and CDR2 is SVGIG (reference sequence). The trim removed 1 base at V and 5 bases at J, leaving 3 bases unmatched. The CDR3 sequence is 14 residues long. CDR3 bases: TGTGCCTGGAGTGACAGGGGGTTAACCGGGGAGCTGTTTTTT. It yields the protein CAWSDRGLTGELFF. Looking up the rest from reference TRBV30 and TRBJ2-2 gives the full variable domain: SQTIHQWPATLVQPVGSPLSLECTVEGTSNPNLYWYRQAAGRGLQLLFYSVGIGQISSEVPQNLSASRPQDRQFILSSKKLLLSDSGFYLCAWSDRGLTGELFFGEGSRLTVL.

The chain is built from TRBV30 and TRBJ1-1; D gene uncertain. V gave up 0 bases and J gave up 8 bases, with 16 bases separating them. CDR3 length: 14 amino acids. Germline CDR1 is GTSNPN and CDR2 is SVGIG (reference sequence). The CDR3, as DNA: TGTGCCTGGAGTGTCCTAGGGAATCTTGCCGAAGCTTTCTTT. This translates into CAWSVLGNLAEAFF.

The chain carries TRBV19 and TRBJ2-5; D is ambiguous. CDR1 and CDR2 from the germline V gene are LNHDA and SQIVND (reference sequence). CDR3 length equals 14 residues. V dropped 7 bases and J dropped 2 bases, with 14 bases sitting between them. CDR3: CASKVSAPQETQYF. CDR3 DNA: TGTGCCAGTAAGGTTTCAGCCCCTCAAGAGACCCAGTACTTC. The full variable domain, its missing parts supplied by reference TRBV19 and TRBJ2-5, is DGGITQSPKYLFRKEGQNVTLSCEQNLNHDAMYWYRQDPGQGLRLIYYSQIVNDFQKGDIAEGYSVSREKKESFPLTVTSAQKNPTAFYLCASKVSAPQETQYFGPGTRLLVL.

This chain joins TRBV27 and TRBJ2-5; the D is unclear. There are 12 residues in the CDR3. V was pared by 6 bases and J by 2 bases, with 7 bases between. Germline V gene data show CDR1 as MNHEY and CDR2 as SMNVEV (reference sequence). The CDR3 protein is CASRGNQETQYF. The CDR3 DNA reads TGTGCCAGCAGGGGAAATCAAGAGACCCAGTACTTC.

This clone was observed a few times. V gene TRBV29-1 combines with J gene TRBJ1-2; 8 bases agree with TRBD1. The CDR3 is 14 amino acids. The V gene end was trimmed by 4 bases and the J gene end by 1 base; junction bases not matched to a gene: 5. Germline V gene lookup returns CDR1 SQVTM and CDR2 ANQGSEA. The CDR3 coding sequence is TGCAGCGTTGCTGGGACAGGAGATAACTATGGCTACACCTTC. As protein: CSVAGTGDNYGYTF.

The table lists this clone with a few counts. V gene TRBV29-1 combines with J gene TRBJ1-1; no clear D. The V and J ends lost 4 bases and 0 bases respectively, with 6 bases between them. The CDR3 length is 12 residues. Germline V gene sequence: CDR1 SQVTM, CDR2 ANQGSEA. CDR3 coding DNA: TGCAGCGTTGCAGTGATGAACACTGAAGCTTTCTTT. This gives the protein CSVAVMNTEAFF.